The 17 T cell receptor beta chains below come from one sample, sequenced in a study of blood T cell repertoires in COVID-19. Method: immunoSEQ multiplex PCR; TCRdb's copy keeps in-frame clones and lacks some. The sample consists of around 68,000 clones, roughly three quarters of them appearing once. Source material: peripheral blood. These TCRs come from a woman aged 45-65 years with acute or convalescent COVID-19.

CDR3 nucleotides: TGTGCCAGCAGCTTGGGAGACAGGGGGCCCGATGAAGCTTTCTTT. Its translation is CASSLGDRGPDEAFF. The chain has TRBV5-5 and TRBJ1-1; 10 nucleotides match TRBD1. V lost 0 bases and J lost 7; bases outside the gene matches: 6. The CDR3 covers 15 residues. Germline V lookup: CDR1 SGHKS, CDR2 YYEKEE (reference sequence).

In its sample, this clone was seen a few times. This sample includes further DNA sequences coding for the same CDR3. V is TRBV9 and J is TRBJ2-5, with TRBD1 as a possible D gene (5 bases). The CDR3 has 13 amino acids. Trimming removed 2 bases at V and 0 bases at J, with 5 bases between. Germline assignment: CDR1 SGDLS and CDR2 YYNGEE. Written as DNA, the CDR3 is TGTGCCAGCAGCGTGACAGACCAAGAGACCCAGTACTTC. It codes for CASSVTDQETQYF. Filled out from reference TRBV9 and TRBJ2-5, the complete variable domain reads DSGVTQTPKHLITATGQRVTLRCSPRSGDLSVYWYQQSLDQGLQFLIQYYNGEERAKGNILERFSAQQFPDLHSELNLSSLELGDSALYFCASSVTDQETQYFGPGTRLLVL.

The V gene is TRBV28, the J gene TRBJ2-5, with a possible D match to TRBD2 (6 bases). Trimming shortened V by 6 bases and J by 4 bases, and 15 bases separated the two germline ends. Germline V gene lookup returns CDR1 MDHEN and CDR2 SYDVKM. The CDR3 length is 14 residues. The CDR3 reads CASSPAGPGETQYF. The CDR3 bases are TGTGCCAGCAGCCCGGCGGGGCCGGGAGAGACCCAGTACTTC. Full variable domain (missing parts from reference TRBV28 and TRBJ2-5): DVKVTQSSRYLVKRTGEKVFLECVQDMDHENMFWYRQDPGLGLRLIYFSYDVKMKEKGDIPEGYSVSREKKERFSLILESASTNQTSMYLCASSPAGPGETQYFGPGTRLLVL.

The DNA of the CDR3 is TGTGCCACCAGCACACAGGGGGTCGGAAGGAACACTGAAGCTTTCTTT. Amino acid sequence: CATSTQGVGRNTEAFF. This chain uses TRBV15 with TRBJ1-1; 8 bases fit TRBD1. This CDR3 comprises 16 residues. Germline V gene data show CDR1 as LNHNV and CDR2 as YYDKDF (reference sequence). J lost 1 base, V lost 4 bases, and 8 bases had no gene match.

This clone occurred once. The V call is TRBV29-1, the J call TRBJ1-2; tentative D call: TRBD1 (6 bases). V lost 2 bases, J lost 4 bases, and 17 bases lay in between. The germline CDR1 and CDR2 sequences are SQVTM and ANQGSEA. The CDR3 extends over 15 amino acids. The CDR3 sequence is CSVETRRGTSYGYTF. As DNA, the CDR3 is TGCAGCGTTGAAACCCGCAGGGGAACAAGCTATGGCTACACCTTC.

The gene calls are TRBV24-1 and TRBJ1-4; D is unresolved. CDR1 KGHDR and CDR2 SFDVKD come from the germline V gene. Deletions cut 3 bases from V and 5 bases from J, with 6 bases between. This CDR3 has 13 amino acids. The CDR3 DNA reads TGTGCCACCAGTGATGAACTCAATGAAAAACTGTTTTTT. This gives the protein CATSDELNEKLFF.

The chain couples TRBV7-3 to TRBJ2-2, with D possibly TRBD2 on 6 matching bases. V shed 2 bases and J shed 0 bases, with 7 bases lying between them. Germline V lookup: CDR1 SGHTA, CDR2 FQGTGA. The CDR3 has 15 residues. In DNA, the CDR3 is TGTGCCAGCAGCTTAGGCGGGGCGAACACCGGGGAGCTGTTTTTT. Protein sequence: CASSLGGANTGELFF.

The CDR3 protein is CATGGQAKSPLHF. In DNA, the CDR3 is TGTGCCACTGGGGGACAGGCCAAATCACCCCTCCACTTT. The gene calls are TRBV10-3 and TRBJ1-6; 8 bases are a match to TRBD1. Germline V lookup: CDR1 ENHRY, CDR2 SYGVKD. After removal of 10 bases from V and 10 bases from J, the junction contained 9 bases not matched to a gene. There are 13 residues in the CDR3.

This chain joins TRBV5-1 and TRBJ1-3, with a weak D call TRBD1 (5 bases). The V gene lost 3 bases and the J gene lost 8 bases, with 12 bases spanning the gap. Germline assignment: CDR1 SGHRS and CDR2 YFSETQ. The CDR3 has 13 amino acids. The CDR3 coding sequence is TGCGCCAGCAGCTCCAGCCGGGGGGACACCATATATTTT. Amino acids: CASSSSRGDTIYF.

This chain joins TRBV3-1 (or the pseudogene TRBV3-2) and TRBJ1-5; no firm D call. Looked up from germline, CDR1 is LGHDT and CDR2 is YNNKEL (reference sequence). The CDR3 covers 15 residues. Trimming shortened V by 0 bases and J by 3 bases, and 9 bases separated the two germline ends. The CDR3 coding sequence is TGTGCCAGCAGCCAAGACCACTTAGACAATCAGCCCCAGCATTTT. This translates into CASSQDHLDNQPQHF.

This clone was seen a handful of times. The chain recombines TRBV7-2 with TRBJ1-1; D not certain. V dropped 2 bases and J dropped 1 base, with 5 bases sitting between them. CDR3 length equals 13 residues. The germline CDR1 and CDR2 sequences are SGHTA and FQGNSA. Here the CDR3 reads CASSLLPNTEAFF. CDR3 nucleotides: TGTGCCAGCAGCTTACTCCCGAACACTGAAGCTTTCTTT.

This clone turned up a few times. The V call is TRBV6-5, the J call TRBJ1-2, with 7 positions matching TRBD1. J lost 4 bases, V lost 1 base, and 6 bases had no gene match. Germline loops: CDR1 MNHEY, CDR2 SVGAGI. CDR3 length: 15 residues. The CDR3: CASSYYPYRGYGYTF. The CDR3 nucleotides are TGTGCCAGCAGTTACTATCCCTACAGGGGCTATGGCTACACCTTC.

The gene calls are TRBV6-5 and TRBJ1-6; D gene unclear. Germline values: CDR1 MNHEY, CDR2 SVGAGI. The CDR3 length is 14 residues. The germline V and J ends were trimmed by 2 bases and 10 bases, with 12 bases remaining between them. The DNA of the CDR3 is TGTGCCAGCAGTTACGACACTTTCGACTCACCCCTCCACTTT. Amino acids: CASSYDTFDSPLHF.

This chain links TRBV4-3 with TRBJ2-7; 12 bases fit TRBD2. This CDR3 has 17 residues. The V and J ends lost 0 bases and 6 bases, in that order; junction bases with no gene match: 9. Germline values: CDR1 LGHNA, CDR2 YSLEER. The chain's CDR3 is CASSQDVLAGGGIEQYF. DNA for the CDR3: TGCGCCAGCAGCCAAGACGTGCTAGCGGGAGGGGGCATCGAGCAGTACTTC.

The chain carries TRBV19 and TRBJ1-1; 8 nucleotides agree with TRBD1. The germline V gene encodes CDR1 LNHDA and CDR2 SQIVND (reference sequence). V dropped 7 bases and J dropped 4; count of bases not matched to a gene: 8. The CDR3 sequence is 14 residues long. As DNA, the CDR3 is TGTGCCAGTACCCGGACAGGGCTCGGCACTGAAGCTTTCTTT. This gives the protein CASTRTGLGTEAFF. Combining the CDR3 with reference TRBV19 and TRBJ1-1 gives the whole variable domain DGGITQSPKYLFRKEGQNVTLSCEQNLNHDAMYWYRQDPGQGLRLIYYSQIVNDFQKGDIAEGYSVSREKKESFPLTVTSAQKNPTAFYLCASTRTGLGTEAFFGQGTRLTVV.

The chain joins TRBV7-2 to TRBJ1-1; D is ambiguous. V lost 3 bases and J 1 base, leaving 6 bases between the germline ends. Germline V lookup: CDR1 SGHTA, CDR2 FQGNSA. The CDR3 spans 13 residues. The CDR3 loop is CASSFGGNTEAFF. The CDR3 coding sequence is TGTGCCAGCAGCTTCGGCGGGAACACTGAAGCTTTCTTT.

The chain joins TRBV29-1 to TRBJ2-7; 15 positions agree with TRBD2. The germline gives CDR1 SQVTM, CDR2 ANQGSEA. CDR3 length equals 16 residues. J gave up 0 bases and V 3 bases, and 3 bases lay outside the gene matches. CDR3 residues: CSVDGTSGRNSYEQYF. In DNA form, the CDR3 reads TGCAGCGTTGATGGGACTAGCGGGAGGAACTCCTACGAGCAGTACTTC.